The sequence of this TCR beta chain was determined in a study of metastatic and nonmetastatic thyroid tumors. Germline V gene lookup returns CDR1 MGHRA and CDR2 YSYEKL. Trimming took off 6 bases at V and 0 bases at J, with 14 bases between the two ends. This CDR3 is 15 amino acids long. This clone was observed at least ten times. TCRdb re-called the PCR reads via MiXCR. The sample lists 30,000 to 40,000 clones, about 18% occurring once. Among the patients, none had received any treatment before thyroid surgery. The receptor was derived from a male donor with papillary thyroid cancer or a benign thyroid nodule (not recorded which). Some clones in this sample may be carry-over from other donors' samples. Input material: blood. This chain connects TRBV4-1 to TRBJ1-2, with D hard to call. This CDR3 reads CASRRDLAPNYGYTF. The CDR3 DNA reads TGCGCCAGCAGGAGAGACCTCGCGCCTAACTATGGCTACACCTTC.